This T cell receptor beta chain was sequenced during a study of T cell repertoires in cytomegalovirus infection. The wider study: Newly reported HLA-C-restricted and thoroughly characterized HLA-B-restricted CMV epitopes were employed. It was the public TCR beta signatures that indicated both CMV infection and matching HLA type. Study outcomes and limitations: The ex vivo response was dominated by HLA-C-restricted CMV-specific TCR beta clonotypes. Carriers of CMV and the relevant HLA type were discriminated by public TCR beta frequency.

TCRdb reanalysed the reads using MiXCR and keeps one entry per CDR3 protein. This table has hundreds of thousands of distinct CDR3 sequences, 33% appearing once. The germline CDR1 and CDR2 sequences are DFQATT and SNEGSKA (reference sequence). The CDR3 consists of 12 residues. V shed 3 bases and J shed 6 bases, with 12 bases lying between them. This clonotype was detected a few times. The antigen is unknown. Sequencing used cultured PBMCs, obtained from culture after CMV antigen stimulation. V is TRBV20-1 and J is TRBJ2-7; D gene uncertain. The TCR sequence derives from a human donor in good health (CMV status not recorded). Some clones in this sample may be carry-over from other donors' samples. CDR3 region: CSASDRSGEQYF. The CDR3 DNA reads TGCAGTGCTAGTGACCGGTCAGGCGAGCAGTACTTC.